Each of the 30 T cell receptor beta chains below was sequenced from the same sample in a study of blood T cell repertoires in COVID-19. TCRdb keeps only in-frame clones here, not all; method: immunoSEQ multiplex PCR. The top ten clones hold 0.9% of a sample with hundreds of thousands of clones, nearly 90% of them seen once. The sequencing sample was made of peripheral blood. The receptors here all came from a man aged 18 to 30 with COVID-19, enrolled during active disease.

The gene calls are TRBV4-1 and TRBJ1-5, with 7 bases lining up with TRBD1. From germline, CDR1 is MGHRA and CDR2 YSYEKL. The CDR3 is made up of 16 amino acids. Germline trimming cut 1 base from V and 5 bases from J; bases unmatched to any gene: 8. DNA for the CDR3: TGCGCCAGCAGCCAAGGAAGAGGCAGGGGGTATCAGCCCCAGCATTTT. Translating it yields CASSQGRGRGYQPQHF.

This clone has just one count. The rearrangement links TRBV7-9 to TRBJ2-1; 7 nucleotides agree with TRBD1. Per germline, CDR1 SEHNR and CDR2 FQNEAQ (reference sequence). The CDR3 spans 14 residues. The ends lost 1 base at V and 9 bases at J; junction bases unmatched: 6. As DNA, the CDR3 is TGTGCCAGCAGCTTAGTAGGGGGCCATCTTGAGCAGTTCTTC. This sequence encodes CASSLVGGHLEQFF.

This chain links TRBV5-1 with TRBJ2-5, with 7 bases matching TRBD2. Trimming took 1 base from V and 3 from J; bases not matched to a gene: 6. Germline CDR1 reads SGHRS; CDR2 reads YFSETQ. CDR3 length: 15 amino acids. CDR3 sequence (DNA): TGCGCCAGCAGCTTGCAATCTACTAGCGAAGAGACCCAGTACTTC. Translating it yields CASSLQSTSEETQYF.

The V call is TRBV9, the J call TRBJ2-3, with 7 bases identical to TRBD2. The V gene's germline CDR1 is SGDLS and CDR2 YYNGEE. Trimming removed 0 bases from V and 5 bases from J; junction bases left unmatched: 3. The CDR3 covers 14 residues. The CDR3 DNA follows: TGTGCCAGCAGCGTAGTCGGGGGGAGAGATACGCAGTATTTT. This gives the protein CASSVVGGRDTQYF.

The chain combines TRBV9 with TRBJ2-3, with 8 bases lining up with TRBD2. CDR3 length: 16 amino acids. The germline gives CDR1 SGDLS, CDR2 YYNGEE. V lost 2 bases, J lost 4 bases, and 9 bases stayed unmatched. The chain's CDR3 is CASSVLAGRGSDTQYF. The CDR3 bases are TGTGCCAGCAGCGTCTTAGCGGGGAGAGGGTCAGATACGCAGTATTTT. The whole variable domain, filled in from reference TRBV9 and TRBJ2-3, reads DSGVTQTPKHLITATGQRVTLRCSPRSGDLSVYWYQQSLDQGLQFLIQYYNGEERAKGNILERFSAQQFPDLHSELNLSSLELGDSALYFCASSVLAGRGSDTQYFGPGTRLTVL.

The chain employs TRBV6-1 and TRBJ1-2, with 9 nucleotides matching TRBD1. With V trimmed by 3 bases and J by 4 bases, 3 bases remained unmatched. The CDR3 length is 14 residues. The V gene's germline CDR1 is MNHNS and CDR2 SASEGT. CDR3 DNA sequence: TGTGCCAGCAGTGACGGGACAGGGACCTATGGCTACACCTTC. Amino acid sequence: CASSDGTGTYGYTF.

This clone was counted only a few times. The chain uses TRBV12-3 or TRBV12-4 and TRBJ1-1, with D tentatively TRBD1 (5 bases). There are 13 residues in the CDR3. V lost 6 bases, J lost 4 bases, and 12 bases lay in between. The CDR3 here is CASRPGGGTEAFF. As DNA, the CDR3 is TGTGCCAGCAGGCCCGGGGGAGGCACTGAAGCTTTCTTT.

This chain joins TRBV5-6 and TRBJ1-2, with 7 bases that match TRBD1. This CDR3 is built from 17 residues. The J segment lost 4 bases and the V segment lost 0 bases, leaving 12 bases of the junction unmatched. Germline V gives CDR1 SGHDT, CDR2 YYEEEE. CDR3 sequence (DNA): TGTGCCAGCAGCTTGGACTTACCGGGACAGTCGACCTATGGCTACACCTTC. Its protein product is CASSLDLPGQSTYGYTF. The complete variable domain, with remaining parts taken from reference TRBV5-6 and TRBJ1-2, reads DAGVTQSPTHLIKTRGQQVTLRCSPKSGHDTVSWYQQALGQGPQFIFQYYEEEERQRGNFPDRFSGHQFPNYSSELNVNALLLGDSALYLCASSLDLPGQSTYGYTFGSGTRLTVV.

This clone showed up just once. The chain is built from TRBV2 and TRBJ2-7, with 10 bases aligning to TRBD2. Trimming cost V 8 bases and J 4 bases; bases outside gene matches: 5. There are 13 residues in the CDR3. Germline-derived CDR1 and CDR2 are SNHLY and FYNNEI. The CDR3 bases are TGTGCCAGCCTCCTAGCGGGAGAGTACGAGCAGTACTTC. Its protein is CASLLAGEYEQYF.

CDR3 residues: CASSLAGQGNYGYTF. CDR3 nucleotide sequence: TGTGCCAGCAGCTTGGCCGGACAGGGGAACTATGGCTACACCTTC. The rearrangement links TRBV5-6 to TRBJ1-2; 9 positions match TRBD1. The CDR3 extends over 15 amino acids. Germline V gene lookup returns CDR1 SGHDT and CDR2 YYEEEE. After removal of 0 bases from V and 2 bases from J, the junction contained 2 bases not matched to a gene.

This chain uses TRBV7-3 with TRBJ2-7; 8 bases align to TRBD1. Trimming removed 1 base from V and 2 bases from J; junction bases left unmatched: 4. Germline assignment: CDR1 SGHTA and CDR2 FQGTGA. The CDR3 runs 15 residues. The CDR3 here is CASSLKGTGTYEQYF. As DNA, the CDR3 is TGTGCCAGCAGCTTAAAAGGGACAGGAACCTACGAGCAGTACTTC.

J is TRBJ1-6 and V is TRBV7-9, with TRBD1 as a possible D gene (5 bases). Germline-derived CDR1 and CDR2 are SEHNR and FQNEAQ (reference sequence). Trimming left V 5 bases short and J 10 bases short, with 9 bases between. This CDR3 region has 12 residues. CDR3 sequence (DNA): TGTGCCAGCAGCGTAGGGGCCTCACCCCTCCACTTT. Its translation: CASSVGASPLHF.

Of note for this clone: The sample carries other DNA sequences with the same CDR3. The chain carries TRBV6-6 and TRBJ2-7, with TRBD2 matching 13 bases. Germline V gene lookup returns CDR1 MNHNY and CDR2 SVGAGI (reference sequence). J gave up 1 base and V 5 bases, and 5 bases lay outside the gene matches. CDR3 length equals 16 residues. CDR3 residues: CASSHRTSGSSYEQYF. The DNA of the CDR3 is TGTGCCAGCAGTCACCGGACTAGCGGGAGTTCCTACGAGCAGTACTTC.

The chain combines TRBV3-1 (or the pseudogene TRBV3-2) with TRBJ2-7; 9 bases map to TRBD1. V lost 6 bases, J lost 4 bases, and 4 bases stayed unmatched. Germline V gives CDR1 LGHDT, CDR2 YNNKEL (reference sequence). This CDR3 spans 13 amino acids. This CDR3 reads CASSSGTGYEQYF. The CDR3 coding sequence is TGTGCCAGCAGTTCCGGGACAGGGTACGAGCAGTACTTC.

This clone was seen more than once but under ten times. DNA for the CDR3: TGCGCCAGCACGACTCGACAGGGGGATTCCACCGGGGAGCTGTTTTTT. This translates into CASTTRQGDSTGELFF. The V gene is TRBV5-1, the J gene TRBJ2-2, with 9 bases aligning to TRBD1. The V gene end was trimmed by 6 bases and the J gene end by 4 bases; junction bases not matched to a gene: 10. This CDR3 is built from 16 residues. Germline V gene lookup returns CDR1 SGHRS and CDR2 YFSETQ.

CDR3 sequence reads: CASSRTGALNYGYTF. CDR3 in DNA: TGTGCCAGTAGCAGGACAGGGGCGTTAAACTATGGCTACACCTTC. The V call is TRBV19, the J call TRBJ1-2; 9 positions agree with TRBD1. Germline CDR1 LNHDA, CDR2 SQIVND (reference sequence). The CDR3 runs 15 residues. V gave up 6 bases and J gave up 2 bases; unmatched junction bases: 7.

V and J are TRBV6-5 and TRBJ2-1; tentative D call: TRBD2 (5 bases). CDR1 is MNHEY and CDR2 is SVGAGI in the germline V gene. V gave up 7 bases and J gave up 7 bases, with 14 bases separating them. This CDR3 has 13 residues. The CDR3 DNA sequence: TGTGCCAGCAAGAGGTCCCCGGGGAATGAGCAGTTCTTC. Its protein product is CASKRSPGNEQFF.

The chain links TRBV7-2 to TRBJ1-3; 7 positions match TRBD1. V was clipped by 0 bases and J by 5 bases; unmatched bases: 4. Germline lookup yields CDR1 SGHTA and CDR2 FQGNSA. This CDR3 is built from 15 residues. CDR3: CASSLARDSRNTIYF. The CDR3 DNA is TGTGCCAGCAGCTTAGCTCGGGACAGCCGAAACACCATATATTTT.

In its sample, this clone was seen a few times. CDR3 coding DNA: TGTGCCAGCTCACCGGGACAGGGTAGCAATCAGCCCCAGCATTTT. Translating gives CASSPGQGSNQPQHF. V gene TRBV18 combines with J gene TRBJ1-5, with 9 nucleotides matching TRBD1. Germline V CDR1 and CDR2: KGHSH, LQKENI. The CDR3 totals 15 residues. V lost 3 bases, J lost 0 bases, and 0 bases stayed unmatched.

V is TRBV7-3 and J is TRBJ2-7; weak D call: TRBD2 (6 bases). The CDR3 is 15 amino acids. V lost 2 bases, J lost 6 bases, and 17 bases lay in between. Germline V gives CDR1 SGHTA, CDR2 FQGTGA. The CDR3 region has the DNA TGTGCCAGCAGCTTAGTGGGAGGAAGAAGCGGCGAGCAGTACTTC. This gives the protein CASSLVGGRSGEQYF. The full variable domain, its missing parts supplied by reference TRBV7-3 and TRBJ2-7, is GAGVSQTPSNKVTEKGKYVELRCDPISGHTALYWYRQSLGQGPEFLIYFQGTGAADDSGLPNDRFFAVRPEGSVSTLKIQRTERGDSAVYLCASSLVGGRSGEQYFGPGTRLTVT.

The chain links TRBV18 to TRBJ1-1; 9 nucleotides agree with TRBD1. CDR1 KGHSH and CDR2 LQKENI come from the germline V gene. The V and J ends lost 2 bases and 4 bases, in that order; junction bases with no gene match: 2. This CDR3 region has 14 residues. As DNA, the CDR3 is TGTGCCAGCTCACCAGAGACAGGGGGCACTGAAGCTTTCTTT. It encodes CASSPETGGTEAFF.

The V call is TRBV7-2, the J call TRBJ2-7, with D possibly being TRBD2 (5 bases). With 4 bases removed from V and 0 bases from J, the gap between germline ends came to 13 bases. CDR3 length: 15 residues. Germline V gives CDR1 SGHTA, CDR2 FQGNSA. The CDR3 spells CASSSDFSSSYEQYF. CDR3 sequence (DNA): TGTGCCAGCAGCTCGGACTTTAGTAGCTCCTACGAGCAGTACTTC.

This clone was counted ten times or more. V usage is TRBV23-1 and J usage is TRBJ1-4; weak D call: TRBD1 (5 bases). TRBV23-1 is identified as an open reading frame with a role that is uncertain. The CDR3 spans 16 residues. Trimming took 0 bases from V and 4 from J, leaving 12 bases between them. The CDR3 DNA sequence: TGCGCCAGCAGTCAATCTTCAGGGCCGGGTAATGAAAAACTGTTTTTT. It is translated as CASSQSSGPGNEKLFF.

The rearrangement uses TRBV6-5 and TRBJ2-3; D is undetermined. V was trimmed by 6 bases and J by 2 bases, leaving 12 bases between them. The CDR3 is 14 amino acids. The V gene's germline CDR1 is MNHEY and CDR2 SVGAGI. The CDR3 nucleotides are TGTGCCAGCAGGAGTGGAATAGCCACAGATACGCAGTATTTT. Translated: CASRSGIATDTQYF.

The chain combines TRBV14 with TRBJ1-6; weak D call: TRBD1 (5 bases). CDR1 and CDR2 from the germline V gene are SGHDN and FVKESK. The CDR3 is 14 amino acids. The V end was cut by 4 bases, the J end by 10 bases, with 14 bases between. The CDR3 DNA follows: TGTGCCAGCAGCCGGGACTTCAGAGTCTCACCCCTCCACTTT. Encoded protein: CASSRDFRVSPLHF.

This rearrangement joins TRBV6-1 to TRBJ2-2, with a tentative D call TRBD2 (5 bases). Trimming pared 2 bases from V and 6 bases from J, leaving 13 bases between. Germline V lookup: CDR1 MNHNS, CDR2 SASEGT. The CDR3 has 15 amino acids. This CDR3 is CASSEIGKSPGELFF. CDR3 coding DNA: TGTGCCAGCAGTGAAATCGGGAAGTCACCCGGGGAGCTGTTTTTT.

J is TRBJ2-4 and V is TRBV9; TRBD1 matches at 9 bases. V trimming: 5 bases; J trimming: 6 bases; junction bases outside the gene matches: 6. Germline V CDR1 and CDR2: SGDLS, YYNGEE. CDR3 size: 14 residues. The CDR3: CASSRPGQGNIQYF. CDR3 sequence (DNA): TGTGCCAGCAGTCGACCGGGACAGGGAAACATTCAGTACTTC.

This clone has just one count. CDR3 protein: CATSDPGTSGRPYNEQFF. The CDR3, as DNA: TGTGCCACCAGTGACCCCGGGACTAGCGGGAGGCCCTACAATGAGCAGTTCTTC. The rearrangement joins TRBV24-1 to TRBJ2-1; 15 bases agree with TRBD2. Germline V gene lookup returns CDR1 KGHDR and CDR2 SFDVKD. The junction had 5 bases not matched to a gene; V was cut back by 4 bases and J by 2 bases. CDR3 length equals 18 residues.

The rearrangement uses TRBV28 and TRBJ1-6; D gene unclear. V was cut by 2 bases and J by 9 bases, with 11 bases left in between. CDR1 and CDR2 from the germline V gene are MDHEN and SYDVKM. The CDR3 loop spans 14 amino acids. The CDR3 DNA sequence: TGTGCCAGCAGTTTAGGCAGTACTACTTCACCCCTCCACTTT. Amino acid sequence: CASSLGSTTSPLHF.

The chain has TRBV6-5 and TRBJ2-6, with D possibly being TRBD1 (6 bases). The CDR3 covers 13 residues. CDR1 is MNHEY and CDR2 is SVGAGI in the germline V gene. Between the trimmed V and J ends, which lost 6 bases and 9 bases, there was a span of 12 bases. Here the CDR3 DNA reads TGTGCCAGCAGAGAGTTGGACAGCAACGTCCTGACTTTC. This translates into CASRELDSNVLTF.